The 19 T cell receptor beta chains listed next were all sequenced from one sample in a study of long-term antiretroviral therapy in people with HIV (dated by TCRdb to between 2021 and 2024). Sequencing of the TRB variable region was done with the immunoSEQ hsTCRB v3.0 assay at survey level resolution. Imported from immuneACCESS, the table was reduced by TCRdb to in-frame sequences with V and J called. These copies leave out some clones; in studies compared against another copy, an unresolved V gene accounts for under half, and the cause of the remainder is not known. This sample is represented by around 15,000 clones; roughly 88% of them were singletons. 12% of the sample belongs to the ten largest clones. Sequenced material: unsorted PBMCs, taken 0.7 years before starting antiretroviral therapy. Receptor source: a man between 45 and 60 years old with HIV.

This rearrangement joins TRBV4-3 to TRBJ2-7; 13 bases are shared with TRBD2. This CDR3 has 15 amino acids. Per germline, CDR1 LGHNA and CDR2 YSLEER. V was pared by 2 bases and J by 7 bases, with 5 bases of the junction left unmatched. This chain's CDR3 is CASSQRLAGGGEQYF. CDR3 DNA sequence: TGCGCCAGCAGCCAACGACTAGCGGGGGGTGGGGAGCAGTACTTC.

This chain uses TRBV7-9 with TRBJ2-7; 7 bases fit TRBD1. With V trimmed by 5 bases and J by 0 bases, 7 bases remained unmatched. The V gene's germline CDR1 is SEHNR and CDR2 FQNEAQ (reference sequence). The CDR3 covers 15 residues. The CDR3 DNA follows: TGTGCCAGCAGCCTACCGGGACAGAGCTCCTACGAGCAGTACTTC. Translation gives CASSLPGQSSYEQYF.

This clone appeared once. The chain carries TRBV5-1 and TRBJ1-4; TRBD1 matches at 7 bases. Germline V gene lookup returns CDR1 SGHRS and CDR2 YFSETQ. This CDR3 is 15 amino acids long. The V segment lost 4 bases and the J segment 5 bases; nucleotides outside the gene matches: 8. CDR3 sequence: CASSLYPGGNEKLFF. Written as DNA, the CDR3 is TGCGCCAGCAGCCTATATCCAGGGGGAAATGAAAAACTGTTTTTT.

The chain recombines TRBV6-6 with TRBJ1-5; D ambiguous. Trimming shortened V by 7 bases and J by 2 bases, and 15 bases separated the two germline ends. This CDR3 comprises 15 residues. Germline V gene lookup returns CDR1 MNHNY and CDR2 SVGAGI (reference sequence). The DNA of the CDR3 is TGTGCCAGCACCATGATGGGGATAGGCAATCAGCCCCAGCATTTT. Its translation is CASTMMGIGNQPQHF.

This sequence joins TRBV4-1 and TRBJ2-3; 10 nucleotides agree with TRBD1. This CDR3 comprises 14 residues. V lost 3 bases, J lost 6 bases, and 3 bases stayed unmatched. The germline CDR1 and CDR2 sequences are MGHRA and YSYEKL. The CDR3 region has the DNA TGCGCCAGCAGCCATGGGACAGGGGAGGATACGCAGTATTTT. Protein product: CASSHGTGEDTQYF.

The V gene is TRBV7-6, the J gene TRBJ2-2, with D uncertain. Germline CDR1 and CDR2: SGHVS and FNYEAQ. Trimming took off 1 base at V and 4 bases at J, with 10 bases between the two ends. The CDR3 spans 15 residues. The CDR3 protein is CASSLGTPSTGELFF. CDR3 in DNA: TGTGCCAGCAGCTTAGGGACCCCCAGCACCGGGGAGCTGTTTTTT.

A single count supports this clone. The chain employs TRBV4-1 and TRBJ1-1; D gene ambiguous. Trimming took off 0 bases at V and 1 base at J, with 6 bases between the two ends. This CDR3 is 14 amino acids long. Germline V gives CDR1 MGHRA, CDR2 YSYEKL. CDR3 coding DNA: TGCGCCAGCAGCCAAGACATTTCGAACACTGAAGCTTTCTTT. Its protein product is CASSQDISNTEAFF.

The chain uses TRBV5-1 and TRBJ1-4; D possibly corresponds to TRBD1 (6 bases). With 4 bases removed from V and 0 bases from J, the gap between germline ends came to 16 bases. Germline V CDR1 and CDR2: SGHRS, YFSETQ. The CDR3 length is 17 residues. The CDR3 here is CASSNPSGGPTNEKLFF. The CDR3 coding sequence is TGCGCCAGCAGCAACCCGAGCGGGGGGCCAACTAATGAAAAACTGTTTTTT. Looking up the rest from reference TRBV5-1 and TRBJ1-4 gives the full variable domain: KAGVTQTPRYLIKTRGQQVTLSCSPISGHRSVSWYQQTPGQGLQFLFEYFSETQRNKGNFPGRFSGRQFSNSRSEMNVSTLELGDSALYLCASSNPSGGPTNEKLFFGSGTQLSVL.

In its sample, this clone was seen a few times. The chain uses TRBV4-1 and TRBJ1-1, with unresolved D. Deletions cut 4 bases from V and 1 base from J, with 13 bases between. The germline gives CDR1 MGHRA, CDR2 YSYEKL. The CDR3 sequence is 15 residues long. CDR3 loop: CASSPLGSTNTEAFF. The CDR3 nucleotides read TGCGCCAGCAGCCCACTAGGGAGTACGAACACTGAAGCTTTCTTT.

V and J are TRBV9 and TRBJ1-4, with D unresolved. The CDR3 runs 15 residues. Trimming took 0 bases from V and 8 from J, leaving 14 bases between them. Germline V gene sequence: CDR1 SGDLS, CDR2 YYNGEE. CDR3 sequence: CASSVEGGLDEKLFF. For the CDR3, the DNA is TGTGCCAGCAGCGTAGAGGGTGGTCTGGACGAAAAACTGTTTTTT.

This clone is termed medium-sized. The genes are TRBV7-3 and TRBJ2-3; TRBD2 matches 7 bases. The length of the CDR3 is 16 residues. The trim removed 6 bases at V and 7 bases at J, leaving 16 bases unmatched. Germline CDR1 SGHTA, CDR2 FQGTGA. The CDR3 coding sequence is TGTGCCAGCAGTTCCGGTCCTGGCGGGGGACTCAATACGCAGTATTTT. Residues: CASSSGPGGGLNTQYF.

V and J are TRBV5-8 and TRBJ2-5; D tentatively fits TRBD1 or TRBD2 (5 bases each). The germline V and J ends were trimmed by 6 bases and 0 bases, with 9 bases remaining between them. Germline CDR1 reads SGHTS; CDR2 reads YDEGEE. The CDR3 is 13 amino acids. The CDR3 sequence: CASIWGYQETQYF. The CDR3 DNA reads TGTGCCAGCATATGGGGGTACCAAGAGACCCAGTACTTC.

CDR3 sequence (DNA): TGTGCCAGTTCTCTGATAGCAGACGATACGCAGTATTTT. Its protein product is CASSLIADDTQYF. The chain has TRBV6-1 and TRBJ2-3; D not resolved. Per germline, CDR1 MNHNS and CDR2 SASEGT. The CDR3 is 13 amino acids. The V and J ends lost 9 bases and 6 bases respectively, with 16 bases between them.

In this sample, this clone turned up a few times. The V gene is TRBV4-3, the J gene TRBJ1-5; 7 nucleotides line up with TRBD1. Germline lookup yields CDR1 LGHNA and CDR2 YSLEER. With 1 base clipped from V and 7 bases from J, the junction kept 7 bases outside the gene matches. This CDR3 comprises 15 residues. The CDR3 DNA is TGCGCCAGCAGCCAAGTGGCAGGGGGATGGCAGCCCCAGCATTTT. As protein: CASSQVAGGWQPQHF.

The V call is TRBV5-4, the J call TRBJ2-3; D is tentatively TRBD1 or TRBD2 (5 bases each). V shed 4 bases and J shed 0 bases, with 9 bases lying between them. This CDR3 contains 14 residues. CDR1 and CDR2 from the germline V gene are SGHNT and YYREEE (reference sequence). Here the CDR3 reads CASSVGDSTDTQYF. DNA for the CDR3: TGTGCCAGCAGCGTGGGGGACAGCACAGATACGCAGTATTTT. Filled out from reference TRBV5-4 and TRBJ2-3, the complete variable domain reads ETGVTQSPTHLIKTRGQQVTLRCSSQSGHNTVSWYQQALGQGPQFIFQYYREEENGRGNFPPRFSGLQFPNYSSELNVNALELDDSALYLCASSVGDSTDTQYFGPGTRLTVL.

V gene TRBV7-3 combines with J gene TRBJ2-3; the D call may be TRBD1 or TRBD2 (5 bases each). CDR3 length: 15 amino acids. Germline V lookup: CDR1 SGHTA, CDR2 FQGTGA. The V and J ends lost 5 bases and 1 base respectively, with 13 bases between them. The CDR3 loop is CASSINTGRTDTQYF. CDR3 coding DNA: TGTGCCAGCAGCATAAACACGGGGCGCACAGATACGCAGTATTTT.

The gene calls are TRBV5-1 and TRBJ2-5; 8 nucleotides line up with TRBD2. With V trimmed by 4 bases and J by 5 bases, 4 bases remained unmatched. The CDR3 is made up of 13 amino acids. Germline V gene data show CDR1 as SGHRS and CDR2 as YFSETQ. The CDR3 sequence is CASSPTSGETQYF. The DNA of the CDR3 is TGCGCCAGCAGCCCTACTAGCGGTGAGACCCAGTACTTC.

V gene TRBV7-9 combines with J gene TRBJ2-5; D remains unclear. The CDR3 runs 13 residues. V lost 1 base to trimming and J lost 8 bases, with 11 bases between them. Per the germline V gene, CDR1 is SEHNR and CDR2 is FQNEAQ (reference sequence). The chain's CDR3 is CASSLGVFDTQYF. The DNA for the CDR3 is TGTGCCAGCAGCTTAGGAGTGTTTGATACCCAGTACTTC.

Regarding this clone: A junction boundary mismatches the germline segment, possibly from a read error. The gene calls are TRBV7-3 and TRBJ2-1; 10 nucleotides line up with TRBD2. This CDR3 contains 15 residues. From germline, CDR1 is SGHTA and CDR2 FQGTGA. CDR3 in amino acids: CASSITSGTVDEQFF. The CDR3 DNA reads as TGTGCCAGCAGCATAACTAGCGGGACTGTCGATGAGCAGTTCTTC. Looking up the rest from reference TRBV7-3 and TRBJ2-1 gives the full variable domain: GAGVSQTPSNKVTEKGKYVELRCDPISGHTALYWYRQSLGQGPEFLIYFQGTGAADDSGLPNDRFFAVRPEGSVSTLKIQRTERGDSAVYLCASSITSGTVDEQFFGPGTRLTVL.